These 27 T cell receptor beta chains were sequenced from one sample in a study of a mutant IDH1 vaccine in newly diagnosed glioma. Produced via immunoSEQ multiplex PCR; TCRdb's table is partial and in-frame only. The sample has tens of thousands of clones, 80% to 90% seen once. These receptors have no known antigen. Time point of the sample: week 35, safety follow-up. Topical imiquimod was applied with each vaccine dose, which held 300 ug of mutant IDH1 20-mer peptide. Specimen: PBMCs, collected from a glioma patient whose treatment included an IDH1 peptide vaccine. All receptors come from a man aged 35 to 55 with glioma.

V gene TRBV10-2 combines with J gene TRBJ2-3, with a weak D call TRBD2 (5 bases). Trimming took 4 bases from V and 5 from J, leaving 16 bases between them. From germline, CDR1 is WSHSY and CDR2 SAAADI. The CDR3 is made up of 15 amino acids. The CDR3 nucleotides are TGCGCCAGCAGTGTGTCGCCTAGCCCTCGAGATACGCAGTATTTT. Residues: CASSVSPSPRDTQYF.

This chain uses TRBV10-1 with TRBJ1-6; 11 bases match TRBD1. Germline values: CDR1 WNHNN, CDR2 SYGVQD (reference sequence). The CDR3 totals 14 residues. V lost 6 bases and J lost 7; bases outside the gene matches: 2. CDR3 sequence: CASRGQGANSPLHF. CDR3 sequence (DNA): TGCGCCAGCAGAGGACAGGGGGCCAATTCACCCCTCCACTTT.

This rearrangement joins TRBV4-3 to TRBJ2-1, with 7 nucleotides matching TRBD1. CDR3 size: 16 residues. Unmatched junction bases numbered 4, after V lost 0 bases and J lost 2 bases. Germline CDR1 and CDR2: LGHNA and YSLEER. The CDR3 bases are TGCGCCAGCAGCCAAGATGTGCAGGGGGCCTACAATGAGCAGTTCTTC. Translation gives CASSQDVQGAYNEQFF.

The chain has TRBV6-6 and TRBJ2-1; 8 bases line up with TRBD2. Germline assignment: CDR1 MNHNY and CDR2 SVGAGI (reference sequence). J lost 6 bases, V lost 6 bases, and 10 bases had no gene match. The CDR3 extends over 15 amino acids. The CDR3 sequence: CASRTGTRIGNEQFF. The DNA of the CDR3 is TGTGCCAGCAGAACCGGGACTAGAATCGGCAATGAGCAGTTCTTC.

The chain uses TRBV29-1 and TRBJ2-1; 11 bases are a match to TRBD2. This CDR3 comprises 13 residues. Germline trimming cut 7 bases from V and 7 bases from J; bases unmatched to any gene: 6. Per the germline V gene, CDR1 is SQVTM and CDR2 is ANQGSEA. CDR3 loop: CSARLAGTNEQFF. The CDR3, as DNA: TGCAGCGCCCGACTAGCGGGAACGAATGAGCAGTTCTTC.

This chain joins TRBV5-6 and TRBJ1-2; D is uncertain. Germline CDR1 reads SGHDT; CDR2 reads YYEEEE. This CDR3 spans 12 amino acids. The germline V and J ends were trimmed by 4 bases and 4 bases, with 8 bases remaining between them. CDR3 DNA sequence: TGTGCCAGCAGCAGGGCTTCCTATGGCTACACCTTC. Its translation: CASSRASYGYTF. The entire variable domain, with the rest obtained from reference TRBV5-6 and TRBJ1-2, is as follows: DAGVTQSPTHLIKTRGQQVTLRCSPKSGHDTVSWYQQALGQGPQFIFQYYEEEERQRGNFPDRFSGHQFPNYSSELNVNALLLGDSALYLCASSRASYGYTFGSGTRLTVV.

This clone was seen only once. The chain carries TRBV10-3 and TRBJ2-1, with TRBD1 matching over 7 bases. Trimming took 6 bases from V and 0 from J; bases not matched to a gene: 5. Per germline, CDR1 ENHRY and CDR2 SYGVKD. The CDR3 runs to 15 residues. The CDR3 loop is CAIRWTGSSYNEQFF. For the CDR3, the DNA is TGTGCCATCAGATGGACAGGAAGCTCCTACAATGAGCAGTTCTTC.

The genes are TRBV2 and TRBJ2-1, with 10 positions matching TRBD2. Germline V lookup: CDR1 SNHLY, CDR2 FYNNEI. There are 17 residues in the CDR3. V lost 4 bases and J lost 0; bases outside the gene matches: 6. CDR3 in amino acids: CASSALAGSSSYNEQFF. DNA of the CDR3: TGTGCCAGCAGTGCACTAGCGGGGTCTAGCTCCTACAATGAGCAGTTCTTC.

This chain joins TRBV9 and TRBJ2-2; 12 bases are shared with TRBD1. The CDR3 length is 17 residues. The germline V gene encodes CDR1 SGDLS and CDR2 YYNGEE. Germline trimming cut 0 bases from V and 5 bases from J; bases unmatched to any gene: 5. CDR3 protein: CASSVAGQGARTGELFF. As DNA, the CDR3 is TGTGCCAGCAGCGTAGCGGGACAGGGGGCGCGAACCGGGGAGCTGTTTTTT.

The genes are TRBV11-2 and TRBJ2-1, with 11 bases that match TRBD2. Per the germline V gene, CDR1 is SGHAT and CDR2 is FQNNGV. V shed 4 bases and J 3 bases; nucleotides not matched to a gene: 2. The CDR3 contains 15 residues. This chain's CDR3 is CASSSTSGSYNEQFF. The CDR3 nucleotides read TGTGCCAGCAGCTCAACTAGCGGGAGCTACAATGAGCAGTTCTTC.

V usage is TRBV5-8 and J usage is TRBJ2-1; D is unresolved. The germline CDR1 and CDR2 sequences are SGHTS and YDEGEE. V lost 4 bases and J 7 bases, leaving 12 bases between the germline ends. CDR3 length: 13 residues. The CDR3: CASSAPNRNEQFF. The CDR3 DNA follows: TGTGCCAGCAGCGCCCCGAACCGGAATGAGCAGTTCTTC.

The chain uses TRBV28 and TRBJ2-7, with 8 bases identical to TRBD2. The V and J ends lost 8 bases and 2 bases, in that order; junction bases with no gene match: 14. The CDR3 has 16 amino acids. Per the germline V gene, CDR1 is MDHEN and CDR2 is SYDVKM. CDR3 sequence: CASRVLGASGPYEQYF. For the CDR3, the DNA is TGTGCCAGCCGAGTTTTGGGAGCTAGCGGGCCCTACGAGCAGTACTTC.

V is TRBV4-1 and J is TRBJ2-3; 10 bases agree with TRBD1. J gave up 2 bases and V 4 bases, and 3 bases lay outside the gene matches. Germline lookup yields CDR1 MGHRA and CDR2 YSYEKL. This CDR3 region has 15 residues. The chain's CDR3 is CASSPGQGNTDTQYF. CDR3 coding DNA: TGCGCCAGCAGCCCGGGACAGGGGAACACAGATACGCAGTATTTT.

Points on this clone: The same CDR3 can be traced to other DNA sequences in this sample. This chain joins TRBV18 and TRBJ2-2; no reliable D call. V was cut by 2 bases and J by 6 bases, with 7 bases left in between. Germline CDR1 is KGHSH and CDR2 is LQKENI. This CDR3 is 13 amino acids long. This chain's CDR3 is CASSPRGSGELFF. CDR3 in DNA: TGTGCCAGCTCACCAAGAGGCTCCGGGGAGCTGTTTTTT.

The chain is built from TRBV29-1 and TRBJ1-2; D not resolved. This CDR3 has 13 residues. Germline V gene lookup returns CDR1 SQVTM and CDR2 ANQGSEA. The V end lost 3 bases, the J end lost 7 bases, and 15 bases lay between the germline ends. This CDR3 reads CSVEAGGLSGYTF. CDR3 nucleotide sequence: TGCAGCGTTGAGGCGGGCGGCCTTAGTGGCTACACCTTC.

This clone was seen once. The chain has TRBV7-2 and TRBJ2-7, with D unresolved. The CDR3 spans 11 residues. V lost 5 bases and J lost 3, with 5 bases in between. The V gene's germline CDR1 is SGHTA and CDR2 FQGNSA. CDR3 nucleotides: TGTGCCAGCAGCCGAGACTACGAGCAGTACTTC. Its protein is CASSRDYEQYF.

This sequence joins TRBV5-8 and TRBJ2-7; TRBD2 might be the D (6 bases). CDR1 is SGHTS, CDR2 YDEGEE, per germline. The CDR3 runs 14 residues. V dropped 0 bases and J dropped 6 bases, with 13 bases sitting between them. The CDR3 sequence: CASSLGVAVSEQYF. Written as DNA, the CDR3 is TGTGCCAGCAGCTTGGGGGTAGCGGTGAGCGAGCAGTACTTC.

For this clone: Germline is not matched at one junction end, which may reflect a read error. The chain uses TRBV2 and TRBJ1-4; 7 nucleotides line up with TRBD1. CDR1 is SNHLY, CDR2 FYNNEI, per germline. This CDR3 is built from 12 residues. The CDR3 is CASSDSTGTVDF. The CDR3 region has the DNA TGTGCCAGCAGTGACTCCACTGGGACAGTGGACTTT.

In its sample, this clone was seen a few times. The chain has TRBV23-1 and TRBJ2-5; D may be TRBD1 (5 bases). TRBV23-1 is assigned to the ORF class and has an uncertain function. The germline V and J ends were trimmed by 6 bases and 5 bases, with 13 bases remaining between them. CDR3 length: 13 residues. The CDR3 is CASSRAHLETQYF. The CDR3 nucleotides are TGCGCCAGCAGCAGGGCCCATTTGGAGACCCAGTACTTC.

The chain employs TRBV15 and TRBJ2-1; D is uncertain. V was trimmed by 1 base and J by 8 bases, leaving 12 bases between them. Germline V gives CDR1 LNHNV, CDR2 YYDKDF (reference sequence). The CDR3 runs 14 residues. This CDR3 reads CATSRGTALYEQFF. The CDR3, as DNA: TGTGCCACCAGCAGAGGTACAGCCCTCTATGAGCAGTTCTTC.

The chain has TRBV11-2 and TRBJ2-5; 10 bases line up with TRBD1. J lost 7 bases, V lost 3 bases, and 5 bases had no gene match. The V gene's germline CDR1 is SGHAT and CDR2 FQNNGV. The CDR3 covers 14 residues. CDR3 region: CASSFDRGRVTQYF. The CDR3 coding sequence is TGTGCCAGCAGCTTCGACAGGGGGCGCGTGACCCAGTACTTC.

The chain employs TRBV5-4 and TRBJ1-2, with D perhaps matching TRBD1 (5 bases). V dropped 3 bases and J dropped 4 bases, with 19 bases sitting between them. Looked up from germline, CDR1 is SGHNT and CDR2 is YYREEE (reference sequence). The CDR3 contains 16 residues. The CDR3 bases are TGTGCCAGCAGCTCCCAAACACAGGAACTCCTCTATGGCTACACCTTC. Its protein product is CASSSQTQELLYGYTF.

The gene calls are TRBV6-4 and TRBJ2-2, with 10 bases aligning to TRBD2. Trimming cost V 4 bases and J 3 bases; bases outside gene matches: 8. The CDR3 is made up of 17 amino acids. Germline CDR1 is MRHNA and CDR2 is SNTAGT. The chain's CDR3 is CASSGSAGGPDTGELFF. The CDR3 nucleotides read TGTGCCAGCAGTGGCTCAGCGGGGGGGCCCGACACCGGGGAGCTGTTTTTT.

In DNA form, the CDR3 reads TGTGCTAGTGGTGGACGAGCCTACGAGCAGTACTTC. Residues: CASGGRAYEQYF. The genes are TRBV12-5 and TRBJ2-7, with D hard to call. The CDR3 consists of 12 residues. Germline loops: CDR1 LGHNT, CDR2 FRNRAP. With 5 bases removed from V and 2 bases from J, the gap between germline ends came to 7 bases.

This chain links TRBV6-5 with TRBJ1-1; 10 nucleotides line up with TRBD1. The trim removed 7 bases at V and 1 base at J, leaving 3 bases unmatched. Germline assignment: CDR1 MNHEY and CDR2 SVGAGI. The CDR3 runs to 14 residues. The chain's CDR3 is CASIRTGGNTEAFF. Here the CDR3 DNA reads TGTGCCAGCATCCGGACAGGGGGGAACACTGAAGCTTTCTTT.

This chain uses TRBV5-5 with TRBJ2-3, with 9 bases aligning to TRBD1. V lost 5 bases, J lost 4 bases, and 8 bases stayed unmatched. Germline loops: CDR1 SGHKS, CDR2 YYEKEE (reference sequence). This CDR3 spans 15 amino acids. The CDR3, as DNA: TGTGCCAGCAGACTAGGACAGGGGTTGCCAGATACGCAGTATTTT. Encoded protein: CASRLGQGLPDTQYF.

The rearrangement uses TRBV6-5 and TRBJ1-3; TRBD1 agrees at 7 bases. The CDR3 loop spans 15 amino acids. Germline V gene lookup returns CDR1 MNHEY and CDR2 SVGAGI. Trimming removed 6 bases from V and 1 base from J; junction bases left unmatched: 6. The CDR3: CASRTGTASGNTIYF. The CDR3 DNA sequence: TGTGCCAGCAGAACAGGGACAGCGTCTGGAAACACCATATATTTT.